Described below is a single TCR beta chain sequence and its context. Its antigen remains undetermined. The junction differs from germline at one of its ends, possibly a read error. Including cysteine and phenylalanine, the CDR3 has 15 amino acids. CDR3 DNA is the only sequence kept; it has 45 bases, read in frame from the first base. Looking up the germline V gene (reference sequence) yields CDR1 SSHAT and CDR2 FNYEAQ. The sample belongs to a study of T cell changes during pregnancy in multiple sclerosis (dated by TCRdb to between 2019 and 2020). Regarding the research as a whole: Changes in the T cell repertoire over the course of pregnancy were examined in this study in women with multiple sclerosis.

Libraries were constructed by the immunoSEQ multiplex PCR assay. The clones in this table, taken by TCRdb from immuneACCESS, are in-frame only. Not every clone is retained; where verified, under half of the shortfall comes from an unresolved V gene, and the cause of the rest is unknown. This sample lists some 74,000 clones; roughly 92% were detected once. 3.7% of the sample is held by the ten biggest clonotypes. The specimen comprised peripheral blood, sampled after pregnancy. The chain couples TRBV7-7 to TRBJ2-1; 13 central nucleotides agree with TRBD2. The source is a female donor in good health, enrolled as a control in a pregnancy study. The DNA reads TGTGCTAGCAGCAGGACTAGCGGGAGTAATAGTGAGCAGTTCTTC. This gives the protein CASSRTSGSNSEQFF.